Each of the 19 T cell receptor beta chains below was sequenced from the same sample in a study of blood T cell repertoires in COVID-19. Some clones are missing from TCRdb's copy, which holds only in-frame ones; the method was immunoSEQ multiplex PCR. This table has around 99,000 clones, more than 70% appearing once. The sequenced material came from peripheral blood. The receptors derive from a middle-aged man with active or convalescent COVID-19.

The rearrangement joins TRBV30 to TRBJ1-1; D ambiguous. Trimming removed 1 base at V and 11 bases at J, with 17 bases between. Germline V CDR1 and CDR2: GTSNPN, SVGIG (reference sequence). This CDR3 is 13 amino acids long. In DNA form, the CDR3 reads TGTGCCTGGAGTGGGAGCTCTCCGTGGGTGGCTTTCTTT. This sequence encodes CAWSGSSPWVAFF.

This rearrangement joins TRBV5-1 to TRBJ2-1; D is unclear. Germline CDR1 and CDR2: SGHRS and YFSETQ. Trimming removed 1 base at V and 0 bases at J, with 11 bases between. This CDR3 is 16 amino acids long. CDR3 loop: CASSLYLGGSYNEQFF. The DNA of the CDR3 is TGCGCCAGCAGCTTGTACCTAGGCGGCTCCTACAATGAGCAGTTCTTC.

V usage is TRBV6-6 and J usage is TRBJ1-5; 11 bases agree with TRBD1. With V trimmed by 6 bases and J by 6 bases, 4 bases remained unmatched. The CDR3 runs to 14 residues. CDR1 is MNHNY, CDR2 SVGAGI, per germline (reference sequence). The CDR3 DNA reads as TGTGCCAGCAGGGACAGGGGGCTGGTTCAGCCCCAGCATTTT. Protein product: CASRDRGLVQPQHF.

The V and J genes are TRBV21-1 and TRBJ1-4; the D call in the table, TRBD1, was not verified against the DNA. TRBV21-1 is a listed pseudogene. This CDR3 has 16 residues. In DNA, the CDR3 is TGTGCCAGCAGCAAAGTTCCAGGACAGGGGAATGAAAAACTGTTTTTT. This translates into CASSKVPGQGNEKLFF.

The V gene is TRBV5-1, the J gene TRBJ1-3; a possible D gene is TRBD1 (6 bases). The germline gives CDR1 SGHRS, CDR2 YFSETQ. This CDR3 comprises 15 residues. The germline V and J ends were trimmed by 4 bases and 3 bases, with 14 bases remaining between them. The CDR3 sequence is CASSTSRGYGNTIYF. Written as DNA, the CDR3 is TGCGCCAGCAGCACAAGCAGGGGCTATGGAAACACCATATATTTT.

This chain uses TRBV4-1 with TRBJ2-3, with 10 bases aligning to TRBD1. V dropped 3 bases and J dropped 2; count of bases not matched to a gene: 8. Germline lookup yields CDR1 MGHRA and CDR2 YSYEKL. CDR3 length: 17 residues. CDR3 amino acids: CASSQMGTGVYTDTQYF. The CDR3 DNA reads TGCGCCAGCAGCCAGATGGGGACAGGGGTCTACACAGATACGCAGTATTTT.

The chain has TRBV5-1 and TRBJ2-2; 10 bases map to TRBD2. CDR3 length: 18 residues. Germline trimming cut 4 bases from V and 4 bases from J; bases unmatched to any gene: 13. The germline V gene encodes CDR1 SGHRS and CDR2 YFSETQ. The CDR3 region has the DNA TGCGCCAGCAGCCCCGGGACTAGCGCACTCTCAATCACCGGGGAGCTGTTTTTT. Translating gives CASSPGTSALSITGELFF. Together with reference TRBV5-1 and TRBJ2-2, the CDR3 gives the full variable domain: KAGVTQTPRYLIKTRGQQVTLSCSPISGHRSVSWYQQTPGQGLQFLFEYFSETQRNKGNFPGRFSGRQFSNSRSEMNVSTLELGDSALYLCASSPGTSALSITGELFFGEGSRLTVL.

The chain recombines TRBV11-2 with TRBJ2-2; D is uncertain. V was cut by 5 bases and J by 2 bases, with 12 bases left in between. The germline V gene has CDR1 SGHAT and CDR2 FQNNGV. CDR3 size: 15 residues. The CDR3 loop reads CASSPTTSNTGELFF. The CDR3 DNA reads TGTGCCAGCAGCCCCACGACTTCCAACACCGGGGAGCTGTTTTTT.

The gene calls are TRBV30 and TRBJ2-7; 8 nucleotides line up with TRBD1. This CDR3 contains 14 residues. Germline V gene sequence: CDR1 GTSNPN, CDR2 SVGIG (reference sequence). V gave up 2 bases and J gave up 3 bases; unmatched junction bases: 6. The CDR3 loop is CAWSPTGGSYEQYF. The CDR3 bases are TGTGCCTGGAGTCCCACAGGGGGAAGCTACGAGCAGTACTTC.

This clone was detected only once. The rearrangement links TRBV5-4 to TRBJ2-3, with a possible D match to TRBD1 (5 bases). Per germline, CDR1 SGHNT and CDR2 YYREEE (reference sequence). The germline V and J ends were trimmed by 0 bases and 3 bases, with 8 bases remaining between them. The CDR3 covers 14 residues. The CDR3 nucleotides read TGTGCCAGCAGCTTGGGGGGCAAGACAGATACGCAGTATTTT. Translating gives CASSLGGKTDTQYF.

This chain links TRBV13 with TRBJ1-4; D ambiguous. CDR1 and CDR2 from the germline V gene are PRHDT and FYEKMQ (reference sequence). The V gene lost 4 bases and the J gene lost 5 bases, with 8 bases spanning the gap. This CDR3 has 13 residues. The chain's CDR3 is CASSSLENEKLFF. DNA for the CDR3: TGTGCCAGCAGCTCCCTGGAGAATGAAAAACTGTTTTTT.

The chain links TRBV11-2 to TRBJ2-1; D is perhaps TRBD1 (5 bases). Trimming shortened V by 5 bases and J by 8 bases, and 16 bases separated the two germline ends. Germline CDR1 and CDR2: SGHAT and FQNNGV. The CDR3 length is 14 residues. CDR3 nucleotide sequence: TGTGCCAGCAGCCCCGATGTGCAGGGCTATGAGCAGTTCTTC. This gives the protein CASSPDVQGYEQFF.

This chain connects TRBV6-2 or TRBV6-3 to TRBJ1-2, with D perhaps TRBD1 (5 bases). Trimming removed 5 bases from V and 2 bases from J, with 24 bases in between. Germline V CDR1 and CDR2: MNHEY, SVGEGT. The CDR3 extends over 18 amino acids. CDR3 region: CASSALEITGQSNYGYTF. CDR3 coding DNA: TGTGCCAGCAGTGCTCTCGAAATTACAGGTCAATCCAACTATGGCTACACCTTC.

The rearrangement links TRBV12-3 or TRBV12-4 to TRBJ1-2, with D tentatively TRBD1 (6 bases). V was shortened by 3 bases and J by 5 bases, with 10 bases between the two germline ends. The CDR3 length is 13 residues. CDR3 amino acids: CASSFPRGYGYTF. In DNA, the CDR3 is TGTGCCAGCAGTTTTCCCAGGGGTTATGGCTACACCTTC.

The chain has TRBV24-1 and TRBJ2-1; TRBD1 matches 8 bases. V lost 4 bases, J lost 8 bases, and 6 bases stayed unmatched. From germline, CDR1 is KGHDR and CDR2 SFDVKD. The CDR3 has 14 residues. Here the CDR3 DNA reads TGTGCCACCAGTGAACCGGGACAGGCCCATGAGCAGTTCTTC. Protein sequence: CATSEPGQAHEQFF.

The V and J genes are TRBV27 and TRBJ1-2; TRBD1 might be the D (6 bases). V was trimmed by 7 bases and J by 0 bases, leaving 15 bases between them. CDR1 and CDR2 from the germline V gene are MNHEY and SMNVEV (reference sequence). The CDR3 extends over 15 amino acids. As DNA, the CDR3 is TGTGCCAGCAACAGAGACAGGACCTCTAACTATGGCTACACCTTC. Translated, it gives CASNRDRTSNYGYTF.

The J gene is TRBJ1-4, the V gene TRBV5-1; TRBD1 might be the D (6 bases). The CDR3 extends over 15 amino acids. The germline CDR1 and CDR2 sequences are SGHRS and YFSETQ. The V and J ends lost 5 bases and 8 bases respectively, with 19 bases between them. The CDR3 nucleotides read TGCGCCAGCAGTTTACAGGGTCTTCAGGGGGAAAAACTGTTTTTT. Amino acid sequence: CASSLQGLQGEKLFF.

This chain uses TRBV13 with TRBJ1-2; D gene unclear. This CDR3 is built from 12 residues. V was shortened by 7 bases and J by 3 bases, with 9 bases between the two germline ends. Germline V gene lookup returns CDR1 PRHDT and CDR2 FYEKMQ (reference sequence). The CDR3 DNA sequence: TGTGCCAGCATGAGCCTTTACTATGGCTACACCTTC. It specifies CASMSLYYGYTF.

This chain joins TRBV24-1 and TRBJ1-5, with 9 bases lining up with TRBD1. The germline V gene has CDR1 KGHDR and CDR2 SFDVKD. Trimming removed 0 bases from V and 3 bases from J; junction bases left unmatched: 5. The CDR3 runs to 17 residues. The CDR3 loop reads CATSDLEQGASNQPQHF. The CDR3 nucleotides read TGTGCCACCAGTGATTTGGAACAGGGGGCCTCCAATCAGCCCCAGCATTTT.